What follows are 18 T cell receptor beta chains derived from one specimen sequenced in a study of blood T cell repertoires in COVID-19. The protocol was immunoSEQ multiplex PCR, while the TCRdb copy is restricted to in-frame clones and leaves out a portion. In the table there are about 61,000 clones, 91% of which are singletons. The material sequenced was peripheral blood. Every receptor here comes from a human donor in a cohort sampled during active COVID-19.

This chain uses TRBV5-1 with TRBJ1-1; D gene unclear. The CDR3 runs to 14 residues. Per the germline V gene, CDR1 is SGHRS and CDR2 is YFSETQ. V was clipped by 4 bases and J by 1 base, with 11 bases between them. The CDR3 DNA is TGCGCCAGCAGCCTTCGGCAGGAGAACACTGAAGCTTTCTTT. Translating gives CASSLRQENTEAFF.

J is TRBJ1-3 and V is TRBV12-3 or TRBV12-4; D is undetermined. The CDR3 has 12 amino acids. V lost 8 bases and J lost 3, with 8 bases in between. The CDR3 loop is CASREGGNTIYF. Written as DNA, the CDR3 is TGTGCCAGCCGAGAGGGTGGAAACACCATATATTTT.

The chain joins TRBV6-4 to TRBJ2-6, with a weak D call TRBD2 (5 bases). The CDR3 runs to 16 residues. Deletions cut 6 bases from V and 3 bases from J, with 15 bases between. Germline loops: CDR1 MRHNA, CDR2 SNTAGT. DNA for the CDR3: TGTGCCAGCAGCCCAGCGGTCGGGGTTGGGGCCAACGTCCTGACTTTC. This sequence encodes CASSPAVGVGANVLTF.

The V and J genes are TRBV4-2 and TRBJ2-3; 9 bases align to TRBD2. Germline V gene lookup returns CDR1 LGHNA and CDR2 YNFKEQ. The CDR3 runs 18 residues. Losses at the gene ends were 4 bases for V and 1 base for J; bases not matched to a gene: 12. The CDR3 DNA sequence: TGTGCCAGCAGCCGATATAGCGGGAGTGGTTTAGGCACAGATACGCAGTATTTT. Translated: CASSRYSGSGLGTDTQYF.

The CDR3 DNA reads TGTGCCAGCAGCAAGGACTCTTACGAGCAGTACTTC. This translates into CASSKDSYEQYF. The chain combines TRBV7-9 with TRBJ2-7; maybe TRBD2 (5 bases). This CDR3 contains 12 residues. Germline-derived CDR1 and CDR2 are SEHNR and FQNEAQ (reference sequence). Trimming removed 5 bases from V and 4 bases from J, with 9 bases in between.

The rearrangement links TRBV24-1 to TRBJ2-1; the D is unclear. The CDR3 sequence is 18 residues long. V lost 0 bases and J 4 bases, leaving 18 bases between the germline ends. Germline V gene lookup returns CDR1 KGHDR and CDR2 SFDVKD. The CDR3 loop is CATSDLQTTAYTYNEQFF. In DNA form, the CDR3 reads TGTGCCACCAGTGATTTGCAGACAACGGCTTATACTTACAATGAGCAGTTCTTC.

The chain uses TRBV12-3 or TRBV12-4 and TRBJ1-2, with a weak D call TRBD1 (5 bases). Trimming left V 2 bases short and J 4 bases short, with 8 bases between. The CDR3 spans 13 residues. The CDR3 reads CASSLRTIYGYTF. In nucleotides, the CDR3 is TGTGCCAGCAGTTTAAGGACAATCTATGGCTACACCTTC.

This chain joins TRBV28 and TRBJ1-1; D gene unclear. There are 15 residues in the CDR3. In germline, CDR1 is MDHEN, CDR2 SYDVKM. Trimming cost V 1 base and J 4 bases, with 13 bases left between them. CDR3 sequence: CASSLSGPGSTEAFF. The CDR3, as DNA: TGTGCCAGCAGTTTATCTGGTCCGGGGTCCACTGAAGCTTTCTTT.

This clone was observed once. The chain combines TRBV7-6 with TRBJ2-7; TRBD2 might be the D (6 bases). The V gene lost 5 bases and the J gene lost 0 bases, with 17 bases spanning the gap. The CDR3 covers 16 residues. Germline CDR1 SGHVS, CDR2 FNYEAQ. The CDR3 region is CASSGVPGLHSYEQYF. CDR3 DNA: TGTGCCAGCAGCGGCGTCCCGGGACTCCACTCCTACGAGCAGTACTTC.

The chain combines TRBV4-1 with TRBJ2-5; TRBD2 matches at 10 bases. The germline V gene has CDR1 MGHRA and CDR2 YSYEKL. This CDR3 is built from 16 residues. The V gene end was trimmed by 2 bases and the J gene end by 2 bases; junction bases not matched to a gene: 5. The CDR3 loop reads CASSQLLAGRQETQYF. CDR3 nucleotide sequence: TGCGCCAGCAGCCAATTACTAGCGGGGAGACAAGAGACCCAGTACTTC.

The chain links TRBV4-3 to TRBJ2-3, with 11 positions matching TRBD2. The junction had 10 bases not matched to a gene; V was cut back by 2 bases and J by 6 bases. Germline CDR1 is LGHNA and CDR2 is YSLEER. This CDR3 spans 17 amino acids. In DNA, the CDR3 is TGCGCCAGCAGCCAATTCCAGGGACTAGCGGACAGGGATACGCAGTATTTT. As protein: CASSQFQGLADRDTQYF.

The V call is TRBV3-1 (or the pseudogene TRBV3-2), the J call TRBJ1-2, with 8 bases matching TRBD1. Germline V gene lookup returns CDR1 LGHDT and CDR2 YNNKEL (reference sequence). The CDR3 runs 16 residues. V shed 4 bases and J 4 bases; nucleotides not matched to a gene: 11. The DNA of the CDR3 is TGTGCCAGCAGCCCCTTACGACCAGGGGGCGGCTATGGCTACACCTTC. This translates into CASSPLRPGGGYGYTF.

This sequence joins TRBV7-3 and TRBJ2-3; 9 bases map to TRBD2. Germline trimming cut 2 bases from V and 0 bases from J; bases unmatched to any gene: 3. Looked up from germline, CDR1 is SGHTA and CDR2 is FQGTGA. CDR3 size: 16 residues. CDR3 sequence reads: CASSLHSGSSTDTQYF. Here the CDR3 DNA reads TGTGCCAGCAGCTTACATAGCGGGAGTAGCACAGATACGCAGTATTTT.

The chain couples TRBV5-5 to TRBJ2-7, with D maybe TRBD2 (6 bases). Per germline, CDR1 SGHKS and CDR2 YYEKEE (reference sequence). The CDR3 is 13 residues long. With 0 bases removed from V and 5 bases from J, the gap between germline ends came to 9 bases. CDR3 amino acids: CASSLAPSDEQYF. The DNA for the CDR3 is TGTGCCAGCAGCTTGGCCCCTAGCGACGAGCAGTACTTC.

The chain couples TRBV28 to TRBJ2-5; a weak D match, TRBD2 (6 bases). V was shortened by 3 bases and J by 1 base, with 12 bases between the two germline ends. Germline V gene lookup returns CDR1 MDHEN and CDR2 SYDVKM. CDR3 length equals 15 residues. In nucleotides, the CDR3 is TGTGCCAGCAGTTTGACTAACGGGGGCCAAGAGACCCAGTACTTC. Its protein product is CASSLTNGGQETQYF.

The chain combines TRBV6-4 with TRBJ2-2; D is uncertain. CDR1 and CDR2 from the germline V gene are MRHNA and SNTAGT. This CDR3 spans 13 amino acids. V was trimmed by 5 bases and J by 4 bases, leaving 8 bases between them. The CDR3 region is CASSTTATGELFF. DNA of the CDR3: TGTGCCAGCAGTACGACTGCCACCGGGGAGCTGTTTTTT.

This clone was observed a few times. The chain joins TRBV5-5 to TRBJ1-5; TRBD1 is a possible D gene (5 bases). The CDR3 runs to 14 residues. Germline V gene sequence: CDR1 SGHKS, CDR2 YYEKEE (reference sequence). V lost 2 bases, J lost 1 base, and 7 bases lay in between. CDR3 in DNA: TGTGCCAGCAGCTTCGCAGGGAGCAATCAGCCCCAGCATTTT. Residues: CASSFAGSNQPQHF.

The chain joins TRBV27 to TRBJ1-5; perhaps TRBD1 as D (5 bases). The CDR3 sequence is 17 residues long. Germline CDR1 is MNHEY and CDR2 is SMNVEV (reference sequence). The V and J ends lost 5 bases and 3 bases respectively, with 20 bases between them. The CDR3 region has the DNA TGTGCCAGCAGTCGCAACCCGGGGGGGTCGTACAATCAGCCCCAGCATTTT. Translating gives CASSRNPGGSYNQPQHF.